This T cell receptor beta chain emerged from a study of cytomegalovirus exposure and HLA in healthy donors (dated by TCRdb to 2016 to 2017). In terms of the full investigation: According to an earlier analysis of a few hundred of the donors, some 170 million T cells yielded 117 million unique TCR beta sequences and more than 250 Gb of sequence data. The genetic ancestry cluster associated with self-reported Caucasian donors included roughly four fifths of the roughly 360 genotyped donors. In a later analysis, previously published TCR beta repertoires from about 670 donors were re-analyzed and high-resolution HLA genotyping was added so that TCR occurrence patterns could be studied. Rather than using new phenotypic data, the later analysis identified candidate immune exposures from TCR beta sequences and from how often those sequences occurred across donors. An early release covering more than 500 HLA-typed donors comprised about 310 gigabases of sequencing data and roughly 86 million unique TCR sequences. A later genetic analysis took genome-wide SNP genotypes for about three fifths of the 666 donors and used that subset as a discovery cohort. HLA typing covered class I and class II loci at four-digit resolution. Across about 370 genotyped donors of the cohort, an average of roughly 250,000 unique TCR beta nucleotide sequences per donor were sequenced, and around 19% of those sequences were non-productive. A separate validation cohort of approximately 120 different subjects was used in addition to the roughly 620-subject first cohort. All discovery cohort repertoires had been generated on a single sequencing platform. Donor age, sex, ethnicity and CMV serostatus were collected together with the repertoire data. The study aimed to test whether cataloging public T cell receptors could reveal signatures of past pathogen exposure. The study combined high-throughput TCR immunosequencing, statistical association of individual TCRs with disease status, and machine learning to predict cytomegalovirus infection status. The study used immunosequencing to profile the T cell repertoires of several hundred subjects and linked those repertoires to cytomegalovirus serostatus. Typing coverage varied by locus: about 620-640 donors for A, B, C, DRB1 and DQB1; approximately 500 for DQA1; about 590 for DPA1; roughly 450 for DPB1. In an earlier analysis of over 550 of the donors, high-throughput TCR beta sequencing was used to judge whether each TCR beta V gene segment behaved as functional or pseudogenic. Because of strong linkage in the cohort, four to six DR-DQ haplotypes were treated as single units for association and clustering.

Overall study results and their limits: At a false discovery rate of 0.05, a later analysis linked some 18,000 TCR beta sequences to specific HLA alleles. For the cohort, immune exposure information was limited to CMV serostatus. According to a later genetic analysis, donors in an Asian-associated ancestry cluster had fewer N-insertions in productive TCRs than the approximately 650-donor mean. According to a later analysis, parvovirus B19, influenza, CMV and Epstein-Barr virus appeared linked to several top co-occurrence clusters. In a later analysis, HLA-associated TCR beta chains were found to be more clonally expanded and to have lower generation probabilities than equally common non-associated chains. In vitro tests confirmed that a few of the cytomegalovirus-associated TCR beta chains recognize cytomegalovirus antigens. Presence/absence analyses assumed roughly uniform sequencing depth across donors, an assumption that may not hold. According to the authors, the approach could potentially be generalized to other disease states and immunological phenotypes. Most TCR sequences were observed very rarely across donors, whereas some public TCRs were present in many individuals. A cluster of highly shared sequence variants was judged likely to be a technical artifact of the sequencing pipeline. In the study, approximately 160 TCR beta chains were listed as associated with cytomegalovirus. When HLA alleles, especially DR and DQ, strongly co-occurred, attributing TCR associations to individual alleles was difficult. According to a later analysis, TCR association rates differed among HLA loci, with DRB1 alleles showing the most associated TCRs and HLA-C alleles showing the fewest. Some IMGT-functional V segments, including TRBV6-2 and TRBV6-3, could not be distinguished by the 87-base-pair reads and were therefore excluded. HLA typing was unavailable for some donors at each locus, so association tests used only the typed subset. A further reported finding was that TCR beta sequences accurately predicted the HLA-A and HLA-B alleles for most subjects in the first cohort. A later genetic analysis associated a missense DCLRE1C variant with V-gene and J-gene trimming of TCR beta chains, and an independent cohort replicated the association. Correlated functional status among segregating V segments might reflect linkage disequilibrium, but an unknown experimental factor could not be ruled out. Some 16 rarely observed V segments, including chromosome 9 orphons, were excluded from the earlier analysis of almost 600 of the donors because counts were too low. In this cohort, only TCR beta chains were sequenced, and detectable features were limited by the absence of alpha or paired-chain data. An earlier analysis of approximately 590 of the donors showed that most TCR beta V segments appeared in productive rearrangements either about 87% or about 30% of the time, which broadly matched IMGT annotations. According to a later analysis, most CMV-associated TCR beta chains appeared to be HLA-restricted, and the HLA associations seemed to be driven largely by CMV exposure. The classifier was reported to diagnose cytomegalovirus status with high specificity and sensitivity in both the original cohort and the validation cohort.

Library prep was done by the immunoSEQ multiplex PCR assay. The multiplex PCR relied on a mix of 60 forward primers for TCR Vbeta segments and 13 reverse primers for TCR Jbeta segments. Amplification of the CDR3 region of rearranged TCR beta genes was performed with a multiplex PCR assay on genomic DNA. Amplified TCR beta libraries were sequenced as 87-base-pair reads on the Illumina HiSeq System. For the original study's pipeline: In a later analysis, tens of millions of unique TCR beta chains were counted across the roughly 670 repertoires, and around 10 million of these chains were shared by at least two donors. To remove PCR and sequencing errors, raw reads were error-corrected and collapsed into unique sequences using a nearest-neighbor algorithm that merged closely related sequences. V, D and J gene segments were assigned by aligning CDR3 sequences to IMGT reference sequences. Each retained sequence needed at least a six-nucleotide match to both a V gene segment and a J gene segment. A rearrangement counted as productive if the CDR3 had no stop codons and remained in frame with V and J, and every other rearrangement counted as non-productive. Following IMGT convention, CDR3 was defined as the stretch from the second conserved V-encoded cysteine up to the conserved J-encoded phenylalanine. The earlier analysis of 500 to 650 of the donors excluded any sequence lacking an unambiguous match to a single V gene segment. In an earlier analysis of a few hundred of the donors, V segments were called functional above 56.7% productive rearrangements and were called segregating when the between-donor standard deviation exceeded 5%. A statistical classification framework was developed to diagnose cytomegalovirus status using the catalog of TCR beta chain sequences. In a later analysis, TCR nucleotide sequences were compared against IMGT/GENE-DB human TR gene sequences so that V and J genes could be assigned. In a later analysis, CDR3 sequences and most-parsimonious VDJ recombination scenarios were assigned using the TCRdist pipeline. In a later analysis, each TCR beta chain was defined by its CDR3 amino acid sequence together with its V-gene family, and reads lacking a unique V-gene family were excluded. As a way to deal with suspected cross-contamination and a sequencing artifact, a later analysis dropped 640 or so nucleotide sequences that were highly shared and had low generation probability. In a later analysis, a clonal expansion index was calculated for each public chain from normalized within-repertoire ranks of inferred template counts. In a later analysis, generation probabilities were computed using a VDJ recombination model fitted to out-of-frame rearrangements, and the results were checked against IGoR. Hypergeometric tests were used in a later analysis to score TCR-TCR, TCR-HLA and TCR-CMV co-occurrence, with a repertoire-size bias correction applied to the TCR pairs. In a later analysis, false discovery rates were estimated by permuting HLA or CMV assignments 20 times. In a later analysis, co-occurring TCRs were grouped using DBSCAN, with TCRdist sequence similarity added in when clustering inside HLA-allele-positive subsets. Repertoires with fewer than 30,000 or more than 120,000 public chains were left out of co-occurrence clustering, as were a few repertoires with anomalous nucleotide sharing. Sourced from immuneACCESS, this table was stored by TCRdb with only in-frame sequences that have V and J called. A share of the clones is absent; for the studies checked, an unresolved V gene accounts for under half, and the remainder has no known explanation. The D gene and trimming were derived from the DNA, and the V and J assignments and clone size from that table. The sample records approximately 91,000 clones, over 65% of which are singletons. The ten top clones hold 9% to 12% of the sample.

This clone appeared once. Its antigen target is currently unknown. The input lacks base qualities; no much larger clone sits a single base away. The cohort consisted of 650 to 850 healthy bone marrow donors. Cohort members were all nominally healthy when sampled, although unrecorded immune exposures were likely present. Of the 670 or so cohort members, approximately 290 had a positive CMV serostatus and roughly 370 had a negative one, while no CMV serostatus was recorded for the donor. Every donor gave a peripheral blood sample, and the peripheral blood mononuclear cells from that sample were used for TCR beta sequencing. Genomic DNA was extracted from the blood cell samples with the Qiagen DNeasy Blood Extraction Kit. The germline V gene (reference sequence) gives CDR1 as LNHDA and CDR2 as SQIVND. The CDR3 measures 13 amino acids from cysteine to phenylalanine. Solely the CDR3 DNA is kept, with 39 bases framed from the first base. Between the V and J ends, shortened by 3 bases and 7 bases respectively, the junction contains 9 bases.

The source material was PBMCs. The chain is encoded by TRBV19 joined to TRBJ1-4, with the D gene not confidently named. The TCR sequence derives from a human donor in good health. The DNA reads TGTGCCAGTAGTATTGAAAGCGGTGAAAAACTGTTTTTT. Translated, it reads CASSIESGEKLFF.